This TCR beta chain is from a study (dated by TCRdb to the mid-2010s). In terms of the full investigation: The study examined whether tumor-infiltrating Tregs in breast cancer are drawn from blood Tregs or arise in situ by conversion from other CD4+ T cell subsets.

On this clonotype: The antigen it binds to is not known. The input lacks base qualities; no much larger clone sits a single base away.

To purify naive CD4+ T cells, the Miltenyi Naive CD4+ T Cell Isolation kit was used, and CD25 microbeads served to deplete Tregs. Tregs, naive and memory CD4+ T cells from tumor, blood and ipsilateral draining lymph nodes of 5 or 6 breast cancer patients underwent full-length TCR alpha and beta sequencing. Tumor tissue and lymph nodes from ipsilateral axillary dissection were perfused with PBS, minced and digested with collagenase I and hyaluronidase. Ficoll density gradient centrifugation was used to isolate mononuclear cells from either lymph nodes or roughly 50 ml of peripheral blood. Sorted cell populations were confirmed by FACS to exceed 90% purity. Amplification of full-length TCR variable regions was done by 5' RACE PCR using constant-region reverse primers, and this step was followed by semi-nested PCR with Nested Universal Primer A. Using the ReliaPrep RNA Cell Miniprep System, total RNA was extracted, and the SMARTer RACE 5'/3' Kit was then used to reverse transcribe the RNA into 5'RACE-ready cDNA. Full-length TCR alpha and beta libraries were barcoded with multiplex adaptors and sequenced on an Illumina MiSeq. Turning to the authors' computational methods: For each of nine subset-tissue groups, sequencing data from the five patients were pooled, and the groups were compared by unsupervised clustering of TCR gene usage. The Morisita-Horn index was used to calculate repertoire similarity, with shared sequences weighted by how much each contributed to each repertoire. TCRdb took the public reads, trimmed them with fastp at Q25, ran MiXCR for clone calling and kept in-frame beta chains. Under each unique CDR3 protein, matching rows form one entry showing the most common genes and DNA. V and J calls and clone size were set by TCRdb, not the authors. This sample has about 40,000 distinct CDR3 sequences in its table, and 18% of those were observed once. The ten largest clonotypes hold 2.8% of the sample.

The junction carries 14 bases between V and J, which are trimmed by 8 bases and 3 bases respectively. Measured from the cysteine to the phenylalanine, the CDR3 is 13 residues long. The read is trimmed to its CDR3 DNA, 39 bases read in frame from base 1. CDR1 MNHEY and CDR2 SVGAGI are derived from the germline V gene. Study-wide conclusions, independent of this receptor: Tumor-infiltrating Treg TCR alpha and beta sequences overlapped most with tumor naive CD4+ T cells, then with blood naive CD4+ T cells. The TCR gene usage of tumor memory CD4+ T cells clustered together with blood and lymph node memory CD4+ cells and with lymph node naive CD4+ cells. The larger-cohort validation was restricted to a single TCR beta V-J rearrangement rather than whole repertoires.

Sequencing was done on a sample of naive CD4+ T cells sorted from a lymph node. The sample's cell subset or site label, decoded: naive CD4+ T cells, CD4+CD45RA+CD25-. The rearrangement combines TRBV6-5 with TRBJ2-7, and the D gene may be TRBD2, 6 bases matching. The TCR comes from a female donor with breast cancer. Here the CDR3 is given as CASSSSGDYEQYF. The nucleotide sequence reads TGTGCCAGCTCAAGTAGCGGAGACTACGAGCAGTACTTC.